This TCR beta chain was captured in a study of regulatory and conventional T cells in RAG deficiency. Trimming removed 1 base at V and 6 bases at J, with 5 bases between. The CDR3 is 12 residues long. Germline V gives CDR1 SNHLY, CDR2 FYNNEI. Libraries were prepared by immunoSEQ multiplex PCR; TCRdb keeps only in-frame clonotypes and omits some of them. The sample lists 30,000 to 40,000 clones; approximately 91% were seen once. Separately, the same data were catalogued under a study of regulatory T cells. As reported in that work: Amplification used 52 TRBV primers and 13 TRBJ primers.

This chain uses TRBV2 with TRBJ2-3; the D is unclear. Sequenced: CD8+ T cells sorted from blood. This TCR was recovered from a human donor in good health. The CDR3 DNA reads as TGTGCCAGCAGTGAAGACGCCGATACGCAGTATTTT. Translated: CASSEDADTQYF.